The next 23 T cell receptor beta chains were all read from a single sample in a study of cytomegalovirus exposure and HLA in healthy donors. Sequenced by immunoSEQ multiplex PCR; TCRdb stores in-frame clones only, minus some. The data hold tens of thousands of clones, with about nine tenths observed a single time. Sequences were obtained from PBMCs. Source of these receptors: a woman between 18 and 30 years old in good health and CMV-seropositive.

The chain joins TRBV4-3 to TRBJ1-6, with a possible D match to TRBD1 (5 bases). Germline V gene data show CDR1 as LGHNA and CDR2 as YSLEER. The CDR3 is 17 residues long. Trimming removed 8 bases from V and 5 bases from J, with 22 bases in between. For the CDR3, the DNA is TGCGCCAGCTGGTGCCGTGGGGGGAATTCAGATAATTCACCCCTCCACTTT. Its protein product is CASWCRGGNSDNSPLHF.

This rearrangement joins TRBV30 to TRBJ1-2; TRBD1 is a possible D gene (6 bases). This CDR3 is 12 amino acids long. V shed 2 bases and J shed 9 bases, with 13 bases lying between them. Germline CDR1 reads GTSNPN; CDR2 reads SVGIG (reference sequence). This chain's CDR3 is CAWSLTGVSYTF. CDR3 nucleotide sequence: TGTGCCTGGAGTTTGACAGGAGTGAGCTACACCTTC.

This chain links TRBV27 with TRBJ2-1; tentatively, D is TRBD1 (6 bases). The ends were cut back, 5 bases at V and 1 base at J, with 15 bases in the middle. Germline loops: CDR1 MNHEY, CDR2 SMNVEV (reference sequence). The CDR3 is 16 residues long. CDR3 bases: TGTGCCAGCAGTCCAGGGACAACGAATTCCTACAATGAGCAGTTCTTC. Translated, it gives CASSPGTTNSYNEQFF.

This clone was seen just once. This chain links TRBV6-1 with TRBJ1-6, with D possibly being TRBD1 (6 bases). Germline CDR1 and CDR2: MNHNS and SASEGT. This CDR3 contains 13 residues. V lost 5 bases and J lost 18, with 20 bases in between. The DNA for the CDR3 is TGTGCCAGCAGTTCCCACGAGGGACAAAGTTGCCACTTT. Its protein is CASSSHEGQSCHF.

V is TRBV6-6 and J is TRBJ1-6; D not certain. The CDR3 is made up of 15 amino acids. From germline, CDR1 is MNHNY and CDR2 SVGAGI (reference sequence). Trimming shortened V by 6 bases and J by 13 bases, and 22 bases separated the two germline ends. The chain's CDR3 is CASSLDGGTTSPLHF. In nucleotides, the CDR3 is TGTGCCAGCAGCCTCGATGGAGGCACTACTTCGCCCCTCCACTTT.

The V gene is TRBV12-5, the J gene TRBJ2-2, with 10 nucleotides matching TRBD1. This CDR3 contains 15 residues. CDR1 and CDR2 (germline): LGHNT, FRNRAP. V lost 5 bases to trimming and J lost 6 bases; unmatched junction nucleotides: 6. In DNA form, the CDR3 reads TGTGCTAGTGGTGTGGGACAGGGGTACCCCGGGGAGCTGTTTTTT. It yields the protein CASGVGQGYPGELFF.

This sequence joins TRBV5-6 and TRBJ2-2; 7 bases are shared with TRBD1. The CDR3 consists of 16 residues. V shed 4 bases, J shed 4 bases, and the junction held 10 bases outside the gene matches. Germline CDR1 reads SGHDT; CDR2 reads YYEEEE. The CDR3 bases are TGTGCCAGCAGCCCCGGACAGGTCGGCGCCACCGGGGAGCTGTTTTTT. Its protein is CASSPGQVGATGELFF.

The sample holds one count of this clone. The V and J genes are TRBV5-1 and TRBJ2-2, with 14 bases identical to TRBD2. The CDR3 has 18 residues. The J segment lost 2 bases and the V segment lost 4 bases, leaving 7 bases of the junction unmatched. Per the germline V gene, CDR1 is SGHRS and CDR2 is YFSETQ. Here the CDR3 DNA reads TGCGCCAGCAGCCAACCGACTAGCGGGGGGGCCAACACCGGGGAGCTGTTTTTT. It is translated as CASSQPTSGGANTGELFF.

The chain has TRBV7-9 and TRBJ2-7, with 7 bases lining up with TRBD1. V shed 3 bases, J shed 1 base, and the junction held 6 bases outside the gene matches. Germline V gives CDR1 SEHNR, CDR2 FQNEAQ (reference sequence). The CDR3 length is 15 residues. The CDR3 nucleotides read TGTGCCAGCAGCTTTACCGGGACAGTTTCCTACGAGCAGTACTTC. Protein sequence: CASSFTGTVSYEQYF. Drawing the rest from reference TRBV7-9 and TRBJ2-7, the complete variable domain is DTGVSQNPRHKITKRGQNVTFRCDPISEHNRLYWYRQTLGQGPEFLTYFQNEAQLEKSRLLSDRFSAERPKGSFSTLEIQRTEQGDSAMYLCASSFTGTVSYEQYFGPGTRLTVT.

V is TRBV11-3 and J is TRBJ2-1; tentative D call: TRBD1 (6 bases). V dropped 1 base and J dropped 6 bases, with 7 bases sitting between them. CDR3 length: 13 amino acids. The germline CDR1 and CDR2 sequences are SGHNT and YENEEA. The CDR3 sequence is CASSLVGGNEQFF. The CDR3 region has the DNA TGTGCCAGCAGCTTAGTAGGGGGCAATGAGCAGTTCTTC.

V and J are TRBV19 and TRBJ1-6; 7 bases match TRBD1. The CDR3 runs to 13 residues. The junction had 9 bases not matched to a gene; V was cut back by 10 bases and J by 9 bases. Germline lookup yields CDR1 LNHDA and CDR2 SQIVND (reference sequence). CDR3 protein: CANRQGVRSPLHF. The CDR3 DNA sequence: TGTGCCAACAGACAGGGAGTTCGTTCACCCCTCCACTTT.

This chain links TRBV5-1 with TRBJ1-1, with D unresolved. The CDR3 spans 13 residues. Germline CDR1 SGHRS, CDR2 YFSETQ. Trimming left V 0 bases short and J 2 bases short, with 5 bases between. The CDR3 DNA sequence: TGCGCCAGCAGCTTGGCCACTAACACTGAAGCTTTCTTT. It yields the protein CASSLATNTEAFF.

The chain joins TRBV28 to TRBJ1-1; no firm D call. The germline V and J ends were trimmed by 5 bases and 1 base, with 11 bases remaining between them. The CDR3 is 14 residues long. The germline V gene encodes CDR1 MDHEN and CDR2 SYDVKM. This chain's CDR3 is CASSGGSANTEAFF. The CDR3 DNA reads TGTGCCAGCAGTGGCGGGTCCGCGAACACTGAAGCTTTCTTT.

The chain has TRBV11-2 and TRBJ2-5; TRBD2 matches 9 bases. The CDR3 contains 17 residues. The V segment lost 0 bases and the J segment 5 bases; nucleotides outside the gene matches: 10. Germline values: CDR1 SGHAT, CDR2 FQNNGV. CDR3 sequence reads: CASSLDKGGGAFETQYF. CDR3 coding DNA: TGTGCCAGCAGCTTAGATAAAGGCGGGGGGGCCTTCGAGACCCAGTACTTC.

The CDR3: CASSVAFGQGSGYTF. The CDR3 nucleotides read TGTGCCAGCAGCGTAGCTTTCGGACAGGGCTCTGGCTACACCTTC. The chain recombines TRBV9 with TRBJ1-2; 8 nucleotides line up with TRBD1. The junction had 8 bases not matched to a gene; V was cut back by 0 bases and J by 7 bases. The CDR3 runs to 15 residues. CDR1 is SGDLS and CDR2 is YYNGEE in the germline V gene.

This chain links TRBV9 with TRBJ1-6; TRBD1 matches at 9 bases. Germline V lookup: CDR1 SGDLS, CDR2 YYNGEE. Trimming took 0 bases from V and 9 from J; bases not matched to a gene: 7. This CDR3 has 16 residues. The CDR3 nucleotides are TGTGCCAGCAGCGTAGTACCGGGACAGGGAGCTTCACCCCTCCACTTT. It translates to CASSVVPGQGASPLHF.

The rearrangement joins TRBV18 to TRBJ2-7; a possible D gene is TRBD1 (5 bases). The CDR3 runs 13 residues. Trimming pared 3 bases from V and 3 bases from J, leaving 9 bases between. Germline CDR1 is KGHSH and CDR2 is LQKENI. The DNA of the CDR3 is TGTGCCAGCTCACCCCAGGGAATCTACGAGCAGTACTTC. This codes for CASSPQGIYEQYF.

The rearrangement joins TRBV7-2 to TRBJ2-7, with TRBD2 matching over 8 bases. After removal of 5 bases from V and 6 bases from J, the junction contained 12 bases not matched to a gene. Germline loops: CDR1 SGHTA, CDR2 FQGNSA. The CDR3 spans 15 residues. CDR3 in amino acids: CASSKMRGALSEQYF. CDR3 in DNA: TGTGCCAGCAGCAAAATGCGGGGGGCGCTTAGCGAGCAGTACTTC.

CDR3 sequence (DNA): TGTGCCAGCAGCCCAAGGACCGCAGATTGGAGGAACACCATATATTTT. It specifies CASSPRTADWRNTIYF. This chain joins TRBV7-9 and TRBJ1-3; no reliable D call. The germline CDR1 and CDR2 sequences are SEHNR and FQNEAQ (reference sequence). V lost 5 bases to trimming and J lost 7 bases, with 21 bases between them. The CDR3 extends over 16 amino acids.

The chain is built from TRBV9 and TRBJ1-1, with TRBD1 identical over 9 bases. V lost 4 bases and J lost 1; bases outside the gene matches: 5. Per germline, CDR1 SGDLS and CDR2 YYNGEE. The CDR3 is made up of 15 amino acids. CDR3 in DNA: TGTGCCAGCAGCCTAAGACAGGGGGGGAACACTGAAGCTTTCTTT. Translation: CASSLRQGGNTEAFF.

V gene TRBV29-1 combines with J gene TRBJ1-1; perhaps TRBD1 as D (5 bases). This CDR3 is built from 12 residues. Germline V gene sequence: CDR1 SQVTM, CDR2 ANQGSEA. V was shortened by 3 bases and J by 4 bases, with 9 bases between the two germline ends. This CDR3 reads CSVETVGTEAFF. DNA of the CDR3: TGCAGCGTTGAGACAGTTGGCACTGAAGCTTTCTTT. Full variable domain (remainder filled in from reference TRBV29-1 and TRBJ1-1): SAVISQKPSRDICQRGTSLTIQCQVDSQVTMMFWYRQQPGQSLTLIATANQGSEATYESGFVIDKFPISRPNLTFSTLTVSNMSPEDSSIYLCSVETVGTEAFFGQGTRLTVV.

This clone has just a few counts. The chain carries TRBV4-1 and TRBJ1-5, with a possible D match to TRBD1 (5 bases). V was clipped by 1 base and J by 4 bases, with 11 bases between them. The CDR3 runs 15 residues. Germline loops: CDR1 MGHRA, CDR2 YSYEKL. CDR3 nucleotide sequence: TGCGCCAGCAGCCAAGGGCGGACACTGAATCAGCCCCAGCATTTT. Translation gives CASSQGRTLNQPQHF.

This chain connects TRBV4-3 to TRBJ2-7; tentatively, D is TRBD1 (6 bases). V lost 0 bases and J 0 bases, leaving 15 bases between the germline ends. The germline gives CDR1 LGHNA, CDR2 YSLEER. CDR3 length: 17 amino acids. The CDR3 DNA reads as TGCGCCAGCAGCCAAGATCTATACAGGGTTTTCTCCTACGAGCAGTACTTC. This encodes CASSQDLYRVFSYEQYF.